The next 10 T cell receptor beta chains were all read from a single sample in a study of glioma-infiltrating T cells. The iRepertoire nested amplicon-rescue multiplex PCR amplified TCR alpha and beta CDR3s from RNA. One entry per CDR3 protein, called by TCRdb with MiXCR from the multiplex PCR reads. Here the sample spans about 210,000 distinct CDR3 sequences, approximately 30% being singletons. Input material: glioma tissue, nonneoplastic brain tissue, or PBMCs (not recorded which). These receptors all stem from a human donor with low-grade glioma or glioblastoma, undergoing nonglioma brain surgery, or in good health (not recorded which).

This clonotype was recorded at least ten times. This sequence joins TRBV15 and TRBJ2-3; the match to TRBD1 covers 8 bases. CDR1 is LNHNV and CDR2 is YYDKDF in the germline V gene (reference sequence). The length of the CDR3 is 16 residues. With 5 bases clipped from V and 0 bases from J, the junction kept 7 bases outside the gene matches. CDR3 DNA sequence: TGTGCCACCAGCCCACTTTGGACAGGGAGCACAGATACGCAGTATTTT. This encodes CATSPLWTGSTDTQYF.

With regard to this clonotype: One end of the junction is discordant with germline, which a read error may explain. This chain joins TRBV7-6 and TRBJ1-1; D may be TRBD1 (5 bases). The germline V gene encodes CDR1 SGHVS and CDR2 FNYEAQ. CDR3 length: 15 amino acids. The CDR3 loop reads CASSLAQAGNPEAFF. DNA for the CDR3: TGTGCCAGCAGCTTAGCGCAGGCAGGGAACCCTGAAGCTTTCTTT.

This clonotype was seen only a few times. The chain employs TRBV4-1 and TRBJ2-5; 7 bases line up with TRBD1. Germline assignment: CDR1 MGHRA and CDR2 YSYEKL. Trimming cost V 0 bases and J 13 bases; bases outside gene matches: 8. The CDR3 contains 13 residues. Written as DNA, the CDR3 is TGCGCCAGCAGCCAAGATCGGCCAACAGGGGCGTACTTC. Translating gives CASSQDRPTGAYF.

There are a few counts of this clonotype. This chain joins TRBV12-3 or TRBV12-4 and TRBJ1-2; D is unclear. There are 13 residues in the CDR3. V shed 5 bases and J shed 8 bases, with 15 bases lying between them. The CDR3, as DNA: TGTGCCAGCAGTCCGCAGAACAGTGCGGGCTACACCTTC. It translates to CASSPQNSAGYTF.

This clonotype was counted at least ten times. The J gene is TRBJ1-2, the V gene TRBV10-3; D is undetermined. Germline loops: CDR1 ENHRY, CDR2 SYGVKD. The CDR3 spans 12 residues. Trimming removed 6 bases at V and 1 base at J, with 6 bases between. CDR3 DNA sequence: TGTGCCATCAGCACGGTTAACTATGGCTACACCTTC. Protein: CAISTVNYGYTF.

The chain links TRBV29-1 to TRBJ2-3; D may be TRBD2 (5 bases). The length of the CDR3 is 14 residues. V shed 6 bases and J shed 3 bases, with 16 bases lying between them. Germline CDR1 and CDR2: SQVTM and ANQGSEA. CDR3 in DNA: TGCAGCGTGGTCTGGATCGGGGTTACAGATACGCAGTATTTT. It codes for CSVVWIGVTDTQYF.

This clonotype has at least ten counts. This chain joins TRBV3-1 and TRBJ1-2; D is unclear. The CDR3 spans 15 residues. With 0 bases removed from V and 0 bases from J, the gap between germline ends came to 8 bases. The germline V gene has CDR1 LGHDT and CDR2 YNNKEL (reference sequence). The CDR3 coding sequence is TGTGCCAGCAGCCAAGAGACGGCCTCTAACTATGGCTACACCTTC. Translating gives CASSQETASNYGYTF.

This sequence joins TRBV6-1 and TRBJ2-3; 10 bases map to TRBD2. Germline values: CDR1 MNHNS, CDR2 SASEGT. V shed 5 bases, J shed 4 bases, and the junction held 6 bases outside the gene matches. CDR3 length equals 15 residues. The CDR3 coding sequence is TGTGCCAGCAGTTCCATCAGCGGGAGGGCAGATACGCAGTATTTT. Translating gives CASSSISGRADTQYF.

The table lists this clonotype with many counts. The J gene is TRBJ2-7, the V gene TRBV15, with D maybe TRBD2 (6 bases). The CDR3 runs to 16 residues. The germline V gene encodes CDR1 LNHNV and CDR2 YYDKDF (reference sequence). The V gene lost 4 bases and the J gene lost 3 bases, with 19 bases spanning the gap. CDR3 nucleotides: TGTGCCACCAGCACCCAATTTTTAGCGGAGGACTACGAGCAGTACTTC. It translates to CATSTQFLAEDYEQYF.

This clonotype was seen ten or more times. V usage is TRBV4-1 and J usage is TRBJ2-1; 10 bases agree with TRBD2. V shed 1 base and J 6 bases; nucleotides not matched to a gene: 9. From germline, CDR1 is MGHRA and CDR2 YSYEKL. The CDR3 runs 17 residues. CDR3 region: CASSQALAGNLPNEQFF. CDR3 coding DNA: TGCGCCAGCAGCCAAGCACTAGCGGGAAATTTACCCAATGAGCAGTTCTTC.